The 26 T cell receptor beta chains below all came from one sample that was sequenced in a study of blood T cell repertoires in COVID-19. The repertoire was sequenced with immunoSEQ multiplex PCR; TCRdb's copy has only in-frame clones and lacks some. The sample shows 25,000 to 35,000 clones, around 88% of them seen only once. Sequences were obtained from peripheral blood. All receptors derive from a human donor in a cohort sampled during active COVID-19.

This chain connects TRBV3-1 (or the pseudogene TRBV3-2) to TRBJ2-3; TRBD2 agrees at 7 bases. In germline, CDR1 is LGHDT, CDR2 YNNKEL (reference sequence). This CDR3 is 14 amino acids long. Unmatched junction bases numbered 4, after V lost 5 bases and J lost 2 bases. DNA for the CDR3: TGTGCCAGCAGCGAGCGGGGCTCCACAGATACGCAGTATTTT. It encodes CASSERGSTDTQYF.

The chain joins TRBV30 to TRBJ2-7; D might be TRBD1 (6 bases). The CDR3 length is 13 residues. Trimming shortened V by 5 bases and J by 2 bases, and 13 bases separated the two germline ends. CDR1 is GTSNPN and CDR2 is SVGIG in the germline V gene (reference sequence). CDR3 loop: CAWCQGTTYEQYF. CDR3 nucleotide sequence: TGTGCCTGGTGCCAGGGGACGACCTACGAGCAGTACTTC.

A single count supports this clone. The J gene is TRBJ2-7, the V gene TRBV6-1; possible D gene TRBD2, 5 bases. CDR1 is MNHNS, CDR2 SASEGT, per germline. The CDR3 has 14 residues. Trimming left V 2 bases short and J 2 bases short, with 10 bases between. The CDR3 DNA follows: TGTGCCAGCAGTGAACGTGGGAGAACCTACGAGCAGTACTTC. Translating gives CASSERGRTYEQYF.

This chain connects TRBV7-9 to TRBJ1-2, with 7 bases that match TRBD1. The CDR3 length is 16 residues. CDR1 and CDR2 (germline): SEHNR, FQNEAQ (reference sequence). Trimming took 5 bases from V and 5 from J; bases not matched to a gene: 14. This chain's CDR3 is CASSRTPLQGTYGYTF. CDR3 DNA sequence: TGTGCCAGCAGCCGAACCCCATTACAGGGGACGTATGGCTACACCTTC.

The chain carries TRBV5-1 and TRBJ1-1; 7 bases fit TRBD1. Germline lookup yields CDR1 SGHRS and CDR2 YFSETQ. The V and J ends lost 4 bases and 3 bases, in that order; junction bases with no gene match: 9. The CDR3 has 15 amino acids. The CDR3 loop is CASSTYRGVDTEAFF. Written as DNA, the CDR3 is TGCGCCAGCAGCACCTACAGGGGCGTGGACACTGAAGCTTTCTTT.

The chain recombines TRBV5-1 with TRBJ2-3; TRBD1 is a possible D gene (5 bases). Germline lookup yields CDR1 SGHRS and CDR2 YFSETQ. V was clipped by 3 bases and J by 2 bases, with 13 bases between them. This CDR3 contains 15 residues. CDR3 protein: CASSSDRGYTDTQYF. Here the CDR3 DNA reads TGCGCCAGCAGCTCCGATAGGGGTTACACAGATACGCAGTATTTT.

In DNA form, the CDR3 reads TGCGCCAGCAGCTTCGACGGAGGGTACGAGCAGTACTTC. Residues: CASSFDGGYEQYF. This chain connects TRBV5-1 to TRBJ2-7; the D gene is possibly TRBD2 (6 bases). V was cut by 2 bases and J by 4 bases, with 10 bases left in between. Per germline, CDR1 SGHRS and CDR2 YFSETQ. CDR3 length equals 13 residues.

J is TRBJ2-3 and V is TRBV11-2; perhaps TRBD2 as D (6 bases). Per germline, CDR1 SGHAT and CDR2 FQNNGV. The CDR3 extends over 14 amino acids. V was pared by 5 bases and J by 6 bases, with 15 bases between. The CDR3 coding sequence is TGTGCCAGCAGCGCGGGACTTCTTCGGGATACGCAGTATTTT. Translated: CASSAGLLRDTQYF.

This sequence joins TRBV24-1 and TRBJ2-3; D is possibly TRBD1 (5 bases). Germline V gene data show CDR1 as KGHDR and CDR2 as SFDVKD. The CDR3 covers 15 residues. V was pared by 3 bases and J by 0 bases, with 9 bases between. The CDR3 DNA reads TGTGCCACCAGTGATCCGACAGAAAGCACAGATACGCAGTATTTT. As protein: CATSDPTESTDTQYF.

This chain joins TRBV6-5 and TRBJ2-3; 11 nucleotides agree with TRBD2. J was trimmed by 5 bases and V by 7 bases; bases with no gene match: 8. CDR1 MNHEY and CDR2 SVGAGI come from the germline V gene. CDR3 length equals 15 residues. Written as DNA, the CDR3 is TGTGCCAGCATCGGTAGCGGGGGGGCGAGAGATACGCAGTATTTT. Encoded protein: CASIGSGGARDTQYF.

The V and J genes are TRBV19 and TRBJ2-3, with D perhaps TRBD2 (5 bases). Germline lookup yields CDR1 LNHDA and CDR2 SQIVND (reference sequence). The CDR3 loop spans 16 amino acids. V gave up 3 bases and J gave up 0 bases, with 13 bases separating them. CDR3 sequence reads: CASSMVVGKSTDTQYF. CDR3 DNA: TGTGCCAGTAGTATGGTGGTCGGGAAGAGCACAGATACGCAGTATTTT.

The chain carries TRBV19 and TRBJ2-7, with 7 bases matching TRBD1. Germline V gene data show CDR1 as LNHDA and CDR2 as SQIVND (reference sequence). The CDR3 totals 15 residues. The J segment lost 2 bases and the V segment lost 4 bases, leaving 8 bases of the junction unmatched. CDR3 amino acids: CASSTQTGRAYEQYF. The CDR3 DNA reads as TGTGCCAGTAGTACCCAGACAGGGCGCGCCTACGAGCAGTACTTC.

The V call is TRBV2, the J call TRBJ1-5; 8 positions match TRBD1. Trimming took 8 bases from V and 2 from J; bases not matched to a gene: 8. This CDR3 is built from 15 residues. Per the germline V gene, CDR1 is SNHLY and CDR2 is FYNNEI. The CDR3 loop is CASRQGGQGNQPQHF. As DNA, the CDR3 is TGTGCCAGCCGCCAGGGGGGACAGGGCAATCAGCCCCAGCATTTT.

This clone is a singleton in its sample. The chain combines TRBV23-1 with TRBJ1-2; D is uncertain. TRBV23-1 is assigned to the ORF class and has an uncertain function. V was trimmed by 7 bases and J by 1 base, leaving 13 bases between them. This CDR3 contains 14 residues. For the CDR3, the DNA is TGCGCCAGCAAGCCCCTTTCCCTTAACTATGGCTACACCTTC. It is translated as CASKPLSLNYGYTF.

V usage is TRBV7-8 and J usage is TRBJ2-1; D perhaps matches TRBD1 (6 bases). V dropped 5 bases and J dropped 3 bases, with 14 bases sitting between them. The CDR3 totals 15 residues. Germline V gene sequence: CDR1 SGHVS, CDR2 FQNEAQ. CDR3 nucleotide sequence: TGTGCCAGCAGCACTGAGGGGGTAGGCTACAATGAGCAGTTCTTC. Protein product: CASSTEGVGYNEQFF. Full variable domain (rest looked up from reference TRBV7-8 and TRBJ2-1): GAGVSQSPRYKVAKRGQDVALRCDPISGHVSLFWYQQALGQGPEFLTYFQNEAQLDKSGLPSDRFFAERPEGSVSTLKIQRTQQEDSAVYLCASSTEGVGYNEQFFGPGTRLTVL.

CDR3 coding DNA: TGTGCCAGCAGTTTCCACCGGAATGAGCAGTTCTTC. Translating gives CASSFHRNEQFF. The gene calls are TRBV27 and TRBJ2-1, with D uncertain. Germline CDR1 MNHEY, CDR2 SMNVEV (reference sequence). The ends were cut back, 3 bases at V and 7 bases at J, with 7 bases in the middle. This CDR3 has 12 residues.

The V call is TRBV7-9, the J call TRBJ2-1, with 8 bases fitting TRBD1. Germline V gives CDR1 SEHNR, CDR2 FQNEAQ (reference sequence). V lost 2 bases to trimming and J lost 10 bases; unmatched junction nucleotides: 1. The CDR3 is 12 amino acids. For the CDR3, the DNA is TGTGCCAGCAGCTTACGACAGGGGGAGCAGTTCTTC. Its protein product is CASSLRQGEQFF.

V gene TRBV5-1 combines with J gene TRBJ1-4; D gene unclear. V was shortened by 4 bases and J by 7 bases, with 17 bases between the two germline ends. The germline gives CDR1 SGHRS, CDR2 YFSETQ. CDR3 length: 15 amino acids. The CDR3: CASSAGRTGTEKLFF. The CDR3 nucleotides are TGCGCCAGCAGCGCAGGTAGGACTGGTACTGAAAAACTGTTTTTT.

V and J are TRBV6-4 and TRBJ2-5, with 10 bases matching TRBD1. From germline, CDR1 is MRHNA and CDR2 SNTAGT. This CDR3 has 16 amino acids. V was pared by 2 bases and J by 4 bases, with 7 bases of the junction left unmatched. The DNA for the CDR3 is TGTGCCAGCAGTGACCCCAAGGACAGGGGGTCAGAGACCCAGTACTTC. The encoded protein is CASSDPKDRGSETQYF.

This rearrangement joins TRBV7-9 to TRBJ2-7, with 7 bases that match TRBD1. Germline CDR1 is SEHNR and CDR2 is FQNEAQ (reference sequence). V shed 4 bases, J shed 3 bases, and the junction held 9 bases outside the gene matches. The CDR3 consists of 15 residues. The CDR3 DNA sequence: TGTGCCAGCAGCTATCTTCGAGACAGGGACTACGAGCAGTACTTC. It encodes CASSYLRDRDYEQYF.

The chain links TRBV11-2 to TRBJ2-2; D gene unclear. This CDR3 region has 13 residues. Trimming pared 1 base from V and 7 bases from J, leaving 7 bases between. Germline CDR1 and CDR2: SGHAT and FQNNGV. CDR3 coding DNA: TGTGCCAGCAGCTTAGGGCAGTACGGGGAGCTGTTTTTT. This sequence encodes CASSLGQYGELFF. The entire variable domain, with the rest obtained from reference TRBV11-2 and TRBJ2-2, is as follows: EAGVAQSPRYKIIEKRQSVAFWCNPISGHATLYWYQQILGQGPKLLIQFQNNGVVDDSQLPKDRFSAERLKGVDSTLKIQPAKLEDSAVYLCASSLGQYGELFFGEGSRLTVL.

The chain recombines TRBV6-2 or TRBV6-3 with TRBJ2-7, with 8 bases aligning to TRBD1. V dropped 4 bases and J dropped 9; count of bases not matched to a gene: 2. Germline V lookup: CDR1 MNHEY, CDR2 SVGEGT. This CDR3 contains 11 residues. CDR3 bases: TGTGCCAGCAGTTTTGGACAGGGGCAGTACTTC. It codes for CASSFGQGQYF.

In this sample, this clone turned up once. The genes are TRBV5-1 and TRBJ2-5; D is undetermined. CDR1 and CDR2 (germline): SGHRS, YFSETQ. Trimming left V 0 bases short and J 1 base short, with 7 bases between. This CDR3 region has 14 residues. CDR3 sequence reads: CASSLGGFQETQYF. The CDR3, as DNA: TGCGCCAGCAGCTTGGGAGGATTCCAAGAGACCCAGTACTTC.

In DNA form, the CDR3 reads TGTGCCAGCATCTCACCCGGGACAGCTAACGGCTACACCTTC. Amino acids: CASISPGTANGYTF. The chain recombines TRBV6-5 with TRBJ1-2, with TRBD1 identical over 7 bases. After removal of 7 bases from V and 8 bases from J, the junction contained 13 bases not matched to a gene. The CDR3 sequence is 14 residues long. CDR1 MNHEY and CDR2 SVGAGI come from the germline V gene.

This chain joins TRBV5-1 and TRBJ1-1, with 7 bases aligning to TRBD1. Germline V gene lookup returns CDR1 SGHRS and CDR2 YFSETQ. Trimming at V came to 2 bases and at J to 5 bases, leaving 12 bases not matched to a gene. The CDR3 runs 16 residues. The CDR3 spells CASSLGQVAGGTEAFF. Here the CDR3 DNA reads TGCGCCAGCAGCTTAGGACAGGTGGCCGGGGGAACTGAAGCTTTCTTT.

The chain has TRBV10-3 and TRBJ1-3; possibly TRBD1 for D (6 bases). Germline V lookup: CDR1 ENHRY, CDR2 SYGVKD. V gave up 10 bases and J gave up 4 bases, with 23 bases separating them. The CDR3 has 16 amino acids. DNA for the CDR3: TGTGCCACGGAGGGGAGGGGACAAGGTACCGGAAACACCATATATTTT. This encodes CATEGRGQGTGNTIYF.